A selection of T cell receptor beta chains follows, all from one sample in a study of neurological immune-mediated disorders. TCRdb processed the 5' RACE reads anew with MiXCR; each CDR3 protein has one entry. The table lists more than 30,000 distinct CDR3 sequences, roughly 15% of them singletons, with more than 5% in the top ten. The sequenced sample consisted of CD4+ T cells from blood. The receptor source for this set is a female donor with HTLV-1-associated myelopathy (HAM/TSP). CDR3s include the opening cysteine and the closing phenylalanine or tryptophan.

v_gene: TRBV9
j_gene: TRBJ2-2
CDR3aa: CASSAGKSTGELFF

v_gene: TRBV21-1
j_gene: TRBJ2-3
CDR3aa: CASSKDTRTSGGLDTQYF

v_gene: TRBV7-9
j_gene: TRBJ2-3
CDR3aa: CASSLDGVRADTQYF

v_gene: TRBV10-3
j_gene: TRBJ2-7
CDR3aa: CAISDPTGSYEQYF

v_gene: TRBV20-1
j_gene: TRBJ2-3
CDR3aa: CSARPLAGASNTQYF

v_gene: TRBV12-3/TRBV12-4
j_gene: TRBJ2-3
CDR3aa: CASSLSRLAADTQYF

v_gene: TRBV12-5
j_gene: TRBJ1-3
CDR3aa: CASGLGQGVSGNTIYF

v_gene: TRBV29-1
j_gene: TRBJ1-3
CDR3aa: CSVGFRGNTIYF

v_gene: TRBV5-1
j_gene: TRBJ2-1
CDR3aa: CASSLGAGGPNEQFF

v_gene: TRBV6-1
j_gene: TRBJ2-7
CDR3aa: CASRRAPYEQYF

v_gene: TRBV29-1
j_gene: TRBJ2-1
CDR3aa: CSVDPSYNEKLF

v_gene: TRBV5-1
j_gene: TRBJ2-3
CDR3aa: CASSWGRITDTQYF

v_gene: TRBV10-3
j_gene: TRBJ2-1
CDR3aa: CAIRASGGRDEQFF